This TCR beta chain came from a study of T cells in Graves' hyperthyroidism and ophthalmopathy. Regions amplified from RNA transcripts were the TCR beta CDR3 regions. The TCR CDR3 first-round RT-PCR relied on the HTBI primer set. TCRdb re-called the multiplex PCR reads through MiXCR, storing one row per CDR3 protein. The sample records approximately 300,000 distinct CDR3 sequences, approximately 17% being singletons. This clonotype occurred a few times. Its antigen is as yet unknown. Regarding the study as a whole: In the analysis, a 13 V-J model separated ophthalmopathy from stable hyperthyroidism.

Uncontrolled infection, other autoimmune disease, pregnancy or lactation disqualified patients from enrolment. PBMCs came from about 10 ml fresh peripheral blood. This TCR came from a woman between 55 and 75 years old with Graves' ophthalmopathy. Sequencing input: blood.

The CDR3, as DNA: TGTGCCATCAGTACTACAGGGGCGGGCCAGCCCCAGCATTTT. It is translated as CAISTTGAGQPQHF. The chain links TRBV10-3 to TRBJ1-5; 7 bases agree with TRBD1. Germline V CDR1 and CDR2: ENHRY, SYGVKD. The CDR3 length is 14 residues. The trim removed 5 bases at V and 7 bases at J, leaving 8 bases unmatched.